These 10 T cell receptor beta chains were sequenced from one sample in a study of blood T cell repertoires in COVID-19. The table came from immunoSEQ multiplex PCR; TCRdb's copy has only in-frame clones and leaves some out. The table records 300,000 to 400,000 clones, roughly 91% of them present only once. Source material: peripheral blood. The receptors stem from a man aged 45-60 years with active or convalescent COVID-19.

The chain recombines TRBV27 with TRBJ2-1; D may be TRBD1 (6 bases). V was pared by 4 bases and J by 0 bases, with 16 bases between. Germline V CDR1 and CDR2: MNHEY, SMNVEV (reference sequence). This CDR3 region has 17 residues. CDR3 in DNA: TGTGCCAGCAGTTCAATTTTCGCACAGGGCTCCTACAATGAGCAGTTCTTC. This sequence encodes CASSSIFAQGSYNEQFF.

The genes are TRBV28 and TRBJ2-5; D is possibly TRBD2 (5 bases). Trimming took 6 bases from V and 3 from J, leaving 20 bases between them. Germline V gives CDR1 MDHEN, CDR2 SYDVKM. This CDR3 has 16 amino acids. For the CDR3, the DNA is TGTGCCAGCAGCCCCATCCGTACTAGACCGAAAGAGACCCAGTACTTC. It specifies CASSPIRTRPKETQYF.

This clone was recorded only once. V and J are TRBV6-6 and TRBJ2-1; TRBD1 matches 10 bases. The J segment lost 6 bases and the V segment lost 2 bases, leaving 1 base of the junction unmatched. The CDR3 loop spans 14 amino acids. The germline V gene encodes CDR1 MNHNY and CDR2 SVGAGI (reference sequence). In nucleotides, the CDR3 is TGTGCCAGCAGTTACGGGACAGGGGTCAATGAGCAGTTCTTC. Translating gives CASSYGTGVNEQFF.

The gene calls are TRBV7-2 and TRBJ2-7; D gene uncertain. This CDR3 region has 14 residues. Deletions cut 2 bases from V and 2 bases from J, with 10 bases between. Looked up from germline, CDR1 is SGHTA and CDR2 is FQGNSA. The chain's CDR3 is CASSLSMAPYEQYF. In nucleotides, the CDR3 is TGTGCCAGCAGCTTAAGTATGGCCCCCTACGAGCAGTACTTC.

In its sample, this clone was seen a few times. The genes are TRBV29-1 and TRBJ2-7; D may be TRBD2 (6 bases). Germline V gene sequence: CDR1 SQVTM, CDR2 ANQGSEA. The CDR3 covers 11 residues. V was pared by 3 bases and J by 7 bases, with 10 bases between. The CDR3 loop is CSVEGTPEQYF. CDR3 bases: TGCAGCGTTGAGGGGACTCCGGAGCAGTACTTC.

This chain uses TRBV2 with TRBJ1-5, with D possibly matching TRBD1 (6 bases). V gave up 6 bases and J gave up 1 base, with 13 bases separating them. This CDR3 is 15 amino acids long. Germline CDR1 is SNHLY and CDR2 is FYNNEI. CDR3 nucleotide sequence: TGTGCCAGCAGAGCAGGGGACCTAAGCAATCAGCCCCAGCATTTT. Residues: CASRAGDLSNQPQHF.

The rearrangement links TRBV28 to TRBJ2-5, with 9 bases aligning to TRBD2. Per germline, CDR1 MDHEN and CDR2 SYDVKM. This CDR3 contains 17 residues. J was trimmed by 2 bases and V by 1 base; bases with no gene match: 8. The CDR3 DNA reads TGTGCCAGCAGTTTATCCGAACTAGCGGGCCTACAAGAGACCCAGTACTTC. Translation: CASSLSELAGLQETQYF.

The chain is built from TRBV27 and TRBJ2-3, with TRBD2 identical over 11 bases. With V trimmed by 5 bases and J by 2 bases, 6 bases remained unmatched. Germline CDR1 MNHEY, CDR2 SMNVEV (reference sequence). The CDR3 totals 16 residues. Here the CDR3 reads CASSPLAGGVTDTQYF. In DNA, the CDR3 is TGTGCCAGCAGTCCGCTAGCGGGAGGCGTCACAGATACGCAGTATTTT.

V is TRBV28 and J is TRBJ2-7; TRBD2 matches at 8 bases. Unmatched junction bases numbered 23, after V lost 6 bases and J lost 7 bases. Germline V gene sequence: CDR1 MDHEN, CDR2 SYDVKM. The CDR3 is 18 amino acids. DNA of the CDR3: TGTGCCAGCAGCCGTTTGACCTCTAGGAGCGGGAGATTGGGAGAGCAGTACTTC. This codes for CASSRLTSRSGRLGEQYF.

This clone was counted a few times. This sequence joins TRBV27 and TRBJ1-1, with 9 bases identical to TRBD1. J lost 5 bases, V lost 5 bases, and 9 bases had no gene match. The CDR3 has 15 residues. Germline V gene sequence: CDR1 MNHEY, CDR2 SMNVEV (reference sequence). As DNA, the CDR3 is TGTGCCAGCAGTCGAACAGGGGGCGAAGAAACTGAAGCTTTCTTT. Translating it yields CASSRTGGEETEAFF.